These 21 T cell receptor beta chains came from one sample sequenced in a study of T cell clonality in common variable immunodeficiency. Using immunoSEQ multiplex PCR, the repertoire was profiled, and TCRdb retains in-frame clones only, with some absent. The profile covers fewer than 50,000 clones, none occurring a single time. The specimen was peripheral blood mononuclear cells. These receptors came from a person aged 18 to 75 in good health.

This clone was found many times. The read ends 3 residues shy of where the CDR3 ends; the end is completed using the germline J gene. This rearrangement joins TRBV20-1 to TRBJ2-7; 7 positions match TRBD2. V gave up 2 bases and J gave up 0 bases; unmatched junction bases: 10. Germline CDR1 DFQATT, CDR2 SNEGSKA (reference sequence). The CDR3 is made up of 16 amino acids. CDR3 sequence reads: CSARRMREFGSYEQYF. Partial CDR3 DNA: TGCAGTGCTAGACGAATGCGGGAGTTCGGCTCCTACGAG.

This clone was counted many times. Coverage ceases 3 residues before the CDR3 finishes, and the germline J gene fills in the end. V is TRBV6-2 or TRBV6-3 and J is TRBJ1-1; no definite D call. V lost 3 bases, J lost 0 bases, and 8 bases lay in between. Germline V gives CDR1 MNHEY, CDR2 SVGEGT. This CDR3 spans 14 amino acids. CDR3 loop: CASSYQAMNTEAFF. Incomplete CDR3 DNA: TGTGCCAGCAGTTATCAGGCCATGAACACTGAA.

This clone has ten or more counts. The read falls 3 residues short of the CDR3 end, and the missing part is taken from the germline J gene. This chain joins TRBV2 and TRBJ2-1; 7 bases match TRBD2. V lost 6 bases and J lost 6; bases outside the gene matches: 5. Germline lookup yields CDR1 SNHLY and CDR2 FYNNEI. The CDR3 runs 13 residues. The sequenced CDR3 bases are TGTGCCAGCAGAAAAAGCGGGACCAATGAG. Protein: CASRKSGTNE. The CDR3 reads in full as CASRKSGTNEQFF.

This clone was observed at least ten times. Sequencing ends 3 residues short of the CDR3 end; the germline J gene provides the rest. Other DNA sequences within the sample encode an identical CDR3. V and J are TRBV20-1 and TRBJ1-3; the match to TRBD1 covers 7 bases. The CDR3 contains 14 residues. The germline gives CDR1 DFQATT, CDR2 SNEGSKA (reference sequence). Unmatched junction bases numbered 4, after V lost 5 bases and J lost 0 bases. Incomplete CDR3 DNA: TGCAGTGCTCACGCAGGGGGCTCTGGAAACACC. Its translation is CSAHAGGSGNT. The full CDR3 reads CSAHAGGSGNTIYF.

This clone was detected many times. The CDR3 extends 3 residues past the end of the read, so its final part is completed from the germline J gene. The chain joins TRBV28 to TRBJ1-4; D remains unclear. Trimming cost V 8 bases and J 4 bases, with 14 bases left between them. The length of the CDR3 is 14 residues. CDR1 and CDR2 (germline): MDHEN, SYDVKM. The CDR3 is CASGPGGNNEKLFF. The sequenced part of the CDR3 DNA is TGTGCCAGCGGCCCCGGCGGAAATAATGAAAAA.

In this sample, this clone turned up many times. The CDR3 end is not reached by the read, which stops 3 residues before it; the germline J gene fills it in. The chain links TRBV6-2 or TRBV6-3 to TRBJ1-6; D gene ambiguous. Deletions cut 6 bases from V and 12 bases from J, with 12 bases between. This CDR3 comprises 12 residues. From germline, CDR1 is MNHEY and CDR2 SVGEGT. Partial CDR3 DNA: TGTGCCAGCAGCCTCACCGTCGGACCC. It translates to CASSLTVGP. The entire CDR3 is CASSLTVGPLHF.

There are many counts of this clone. The CDR3 is cut off 3 residues early in the read; its end comes from the germline J gene. The J gene is TRBJ2-7, the V gene TRBV2; 13 positions match TRBD2. CDR1 and CDR2 from the germline V gene are SNHLY and FYNNEI. The length of the CDR3 is 19 residues. The V gene end was trimmed by 0 bases and the J gene end by 1 base; junction bases not matched to a gene: 9. Incomplete CDR3 DNA: TGTGCCAGCAGTGAAGCTGGTACTAGCGGGAGGGCCACATCCTACGAG. Protein: CASSEAGTSGRATSYE. The entire CDR3 protein is CASSEAGTSGRATSYEQYF.

This clone has ten or more counts. This may be a read error: a much more frequent sequence differs by one nucleotide. The CDR3 goes on 3 residues after the read ends, and that part is filled in from the germline J gene. This chain uses TRBV10-3 with TRBJ2-3, with 11 bases lining up with TRBD2. The germline CDR1 and CDR2 sequences are ENHRY and SYGVKD. The CDR3 consists of 18 residues. V trimming: 6 bases; J trimming: 2 bases; junction bases outside the gene matches: 13. Incomplete CDR3 DNA: TGTGCCATCAGGACCCCTAGCGGGAGGTGGGGAAACACAGATACG. This sequence encodes CAIRTPSGRWGNTDT. The entire CDR3 reads CAIRTPSGRWGNTDTQYF.

About this clone itself: The read ends 3 residues early relative to the CDR3; the germline J gene fills the gap. The chain has TRBV19 and TRBJ1-5; 8 bases line up with TRBD1. Germline V gives CDR1 LNHDA, CDR2 SQIVND (reference sequence). This CDR3 region has 18 residues. J lost 4 bases, V lost 5 bases, and 16 bases had no gene match. CDR3 loop: CASSLRGQGQPRNQPQHF. The covered CDR3 bases are TGTGCCAGTAGTCTCCGAGGACAGGGCCAACCAAGGAATCAGCCC.

This clone appeared many times. The read is 3 residues too short to cover the CDR3 end, so that end is filled in from the germline J gene. The chain has TRBV18 and TRBJ2-3, with D maybe TRBD1 (5 bases). Germline V lookup: CDR1 KGHSH, CDR2 LQKENI. This CDR3 has 14 amino acids. Between the trimmed V and J ends, which lost 4 bases and 4 bases, there was a span of 12 bases. This CDR3 reads CASSLSGHSDTQYF. The DNA read from the CDR3 is TGTGCCAGCTCACTCTCAGGACACTCAGATACG. The full variable domain, completed using reference TRBV18 and TRBJ2-3, is NAGVMQNPRHLVRRRGQEARLRCSPMKGHSHVYWYRQLPEEGLKFMVYLQKENIIDESGMPKERFSAEFPKEGPSILRIQQVVRGDSAAYFCASSLSGHSDTQYFGPGTRLTVL.

Many counts were recorded for this clone. The read ends 3 residues early relative to the CDR3; the germline J gene fills the gap. V is TRBV6-1 and J is TRBJ2-1; 11 bases are shared with TRBD2. The CDR3 has 18 amino acids. The J segment lost 4 bases and the V segment lost 1 base, leaving 9 bases of the junction unmatched. From germline, CDR1 is MNHNS and CDR2 SASEGT. The CDR3 bases that were read are TGTGCCAGCAGTGAAGGATCGGGGACTAGCGGATATTACAATGAG. This gives the protein CASSEGSGTSGYYNE. The CDR3, in full, reads CASSEGSGTSGYYNEQFF.

This clone has a count of ten or more. The read finishes 3 residues shy of the CDR3 end, and the germline J gene is used to complete it. The J gene is TRBJ2-4, the V gene TRBV7-8; 9 bases match TRBD2. The V gene end was trimmed by 4 bases and the J gene end by 9 bases; junction bases not matched to a gene: 10. The CDR3 runs 15 residues. Germline V CDR1 and CDR2: SGHVS, FQNEAQ. Here the CDR3 reads CASSYIAGDGGIQYF. Partial CDR3 DNA: TGTGCCAGCAGCTATATAGCGGGAGATGGGGGCATT.

This clone was recorded at least ten times. The missing CDR3 end, 3 residues past where the read stops, is filled in from the germline J gene. The J gene is TRBJ2-1, the V gene TRBV11-2; tentative D call: TRBD1 (6 bases). Germline values: CDR1 SGHAT, CDR2 FQNNGV. The CDR3 loop spans 14 amino acids. The germline V and J ends were trimmed by 3 bases and 7 bases, with 13 bases remaining between them. The CDR3 loop is CASSLGRGKNEQFF. The part of the CDR3 DNA that was read is TGTGCCAGCAGCTTGGGCAGGGGCAAAAATGAG.

Ten or more counts support this clone. The part of the CDR3 DNA that was read is TGTGCCAGCAGCCCACGGGGCGGGGTCACCGGGGAG. Residues: CASSPRGGVTGE. In full, the CDR3 reads CASSPRGGVTGELFF. V gene TRBV7-9 combines with J gene TRBJ2-2; a weak D match, TRBD2 (6 bases). The read comes to an end 3 residues before the CDR3 does, leaving the germline J gene to fill in the end. Trimming stripped 5 bases from V and 4 bases from J, with 14 bases between. The germline CDR1 and CDR2 sequences are SEHNR and FQNEAQ (reference sequence). The CDR3 spans 15 residues.

This clone was found many times. The CDR3 here is CASRGQGWQTEAFF. Incomplete CDR3 DNA: TGTGCCAGCAGAGGACAGGGGTGGCAAACTGAA. The genes are TRBV2 and TRBJ1-1, with 9 nucleotides matching TRBD1. The CDR3 end falls 3 residues outside the read, so it is completed with the germline J gene. Trimming at V came to 6 bases and at J to 5 bases, leaving 7 bases not matched to a gene. The germline V gene encodes CDR1 SNHLY and CDR2 FYNNEI. The CDR3 consists of 14 residues.

This clone was recorded many times. The DNA read from the CDR3 is TGCAGTGCTGAGCTGCCGGGACAGGACACTGAA. Translation gives CSAELPGQDTE. The whole CDR3 sequence reads CSAELPGQDTEAFF. The chain carries TRBV20-1 and TRBJ1-1; TRBD1 matches 8 bases. The CDR3 is cut off 3 residues early in the read; its end comes from the germline J gene. This CDR3 has 14 amino acids. Per the germline V gene, CDR1 is DFQATT and CDR2 is SNEGSKA (reference sequence). Germline trimming cut 5 bases from V and 3 bases from J; bases unmatched to any gene: 8.

This clone was observed at least ten times. The read terminates 3 residues ahead of where the CDR3 ends, so the germline J gene completes it. The V and J genes are TRBV10-3 and TRBJ1-4; D uncertain. CDR1 and CDR2 (germline): ENHRY, SYGVKD. The CDR3 length is 15 residues. V was pared by 0 bases and J by 0 bases, with 5 bases between. This chain's CDR3 is CAISESAATNEKLFF. CDR3 DNA, as far as it was read: TGTGCCATCAGTGAGTCGGCAGCAACTAATGAAAAA.

This clone was recorded at least ten times. The read finishes 3 residues shy of the CDR3 end, and the germline J gene is used to complete it. The V gene is TRBV7-8, the J gene TRBJ1-2; D gene ambiguous. CDR1 and CDR2 (germline): SGHVS, FQNEAQ. The CDR3 is 13 amino acids. CDR3 in amino acids: CASSPSVTRGYTF. CDR3 bases read: TGTGCCAGCAGCCCATCAGTGACTAGGGGC.

This clone was detected ten times or more. The CDR3 extends 3 residues past the end of the read, so its final part is completed from the germline J gene. The chain is built from TRBV11-2 and TRBJ1-2; TRBD1 aligns across 7 bases. J gave up 6 bases and V 4 bases, and 5 bases lay outside the gene matches. The CDR3 consists of 13 residues. Germline V gene sequence: CDR1 SGHAT, CDR2 FQNNGV. The CDR3: CASSSSGGNGYTF. The part of the CDR3 DNA that was read is TGTGCCAGCAGCTCCTCAGGGGGTAATGGC.

This clone was seen ten or more times. Read coverage stops 3 residues before the CDR3 terminus; the germline J gene supplies the remainder. The chain recombines TRBV20-1 with TRBJ2-6, with 7 bases matching TRBD1. V shed 5 bases, J shed 2 bases, and the junction held 6 bases outside the gene matches. CDR3 length: 15 residues. Per germline, CDR1 DFQATT and CDR2 SNEGSKA (reference sequence). CDR3 DNA (partial): TGCAGTGCTCCAAAGGGGGCGCCTGGGGCCAACGTC. This translates into CSAPKGAPGANV. The whole CDR3 is CSAPKGAPGANVLTF.

In this sample, this clone turned up many times. The read ends 3 residues shy of where the CDR3 ends; the end is completed using the germline J gene. The rearrangement links TRBV12-3 or TRBV12-4 to TRBJ2-3, with TRBD1 identical over 12 bases. The CDR3 contains 14 residues. The V gene end was trimmed by 5 bases and the J gene end by 6 bases; junction bases not matched to a gene: 3. Incomplete CDR3 DNA: TGTGCCAGCAGTGGGACAGGGGGCAGTGATACG. Translating gives CASSGTGGSDT. The full-length CDR3 reads as CASSGTGGSDTQYF.